A single sample gave rise to the 7 T cell receptor beta chains below, sequenced in a study of T cell responses to AZD1222 COVID-19 vaccine. Assay used: immunoSEQ multiplex PCR; TCRdb lists only in-frame clones, some missing. The data show some 170,000 clones, with roughly 94% seen just once and around 0.99% held by the top ten. This specimen consisted of peripheral blood, obtained 28 days after the second AZD1222 dose. These receptor sequences come from an adult who received the AZD1222 COVID-19 vaccine.

The chain has TRBV7-8 and TRBJ1-1; 12 bases are a match to TRBD1. The J segment lost 4 bases and the V segment lost 2 bases, leaving 11 bases of the junction unmatched. The CDR3 consists of 18 residues. CDR1 is SGHVS, CDR2 FQNEAQ, per germline. In DNA, the CDR3 is TGTGCCAGCAGCTTAAATCCGGGACAGGGGGCCTATGGCACTGAAGCTTTCTTT. It encodes CASSLNPGQGAYGTEAFF.

The rearrangement uses TRBV4-1 and TRBJ2-7; TRBD1 aligns across 7 bases. J gave up 4 bases and V 0 bases, and 6 bases lay outside the gene matches. There are 15 residues in the CDR3. Germline V gene sequence: CDR1 MGHRA, CDR2 YSYEKL. The CDR3 is CASSQDLDRLYEQYF. CDR3 coding DNA: TGCGCCAGCAGCCAAGATCTGGACAGGTTGTACGAGCAGTACTTC.

The V call is TRBV9, the J call TRBJ2-7; a possible D gene is TRBD1 (5 bases). Trimming removed 0 bases at V and 6 bases at J, with 10 bases between. The V gene's germline CDR1 is SGDLS and CDR2 YYNGEE. The CDR3 sequence is 13 residues long. The CDR3 coding sequence is TGTGCCAGCAGCGTAGGGGGCACGGGCGAGCAGTACTTC. Its translation: CASSVGGTGEQYF.

This clone was seen at least ten times. J is TRBJ2-7 and V is TRBV6-5; 12 bases are a match to TRBD1. V dropped 6 bases and J dropped 4; count of bases not matched to a gene: 7. The germline V gene has CDR1 MNHEY and CDR2 SVGAGI. The CDR3 runs to 15 residues. The CDR3 bases are TGTGCCAGCAGACCCGGGACAGGGGGCATGTACGAGCAGTACTTC. Its translation is CASRPGTGGMYEQYF.

The J gene is TRBJ2-3, the V gene TRBV2; D is unresolved. This CDR3 is 12 amino acids long. Trimming left V 7 bases short and J 6 bases short, with 11 bases between. Germline V gene lookup returns CDR1 SNHLY and CDR2 FYNNEI. The CDR3 DNA is TGTGCCAGCACGATCCGCGTTGATACGCAGTATTTT. Amino acid sequence: CASTIRVDTQYF.

The chain is built from TRBV2 and TRBJ2-6, with D unclear. V was pared by 8 bases and J by 0 bases, with 11 bases between. Germline values: CDR1 SNHLY, CDR2 FYNNEI. CDR3 length: 15 amino acids. CDR3 protein: CASGDRTSGANVLTF. DNA of the CDR3: TGTGCCAGCGGCGATCGTACCTCTGGGGCCAACGTCCTGACTTTC.

The chain has TRBV9 and TRBJ2-1; D unresolved. Germline V gene lookup returns CDR1 SGDLS and CDR2 YYNGEE. There are 16 residues in the CDR3. Trimming cost V 0 bases and J 0 bases, with 10 bases left between them. CDR3 sequence: CASSVAVVNSYNEQFF. DNA for the CDR3: TGTGCCAGCAGCGTAGCAGTGGTTAACTCCTACAATGAGCAGTTCTTC. Looking up the rest from reference TRBV9 and TRBJ2-1 gives the full variable domain: DSGVTQTPKHLITATGQRVTLRCSPRSGDLSVYWYQQSLDQGLQFLIQYYNGEERAKGNILERFSAQQFPDLHSELNLSSLELGDSALYFCASSVAVVNSYNEQFFGPGTRLTVL.